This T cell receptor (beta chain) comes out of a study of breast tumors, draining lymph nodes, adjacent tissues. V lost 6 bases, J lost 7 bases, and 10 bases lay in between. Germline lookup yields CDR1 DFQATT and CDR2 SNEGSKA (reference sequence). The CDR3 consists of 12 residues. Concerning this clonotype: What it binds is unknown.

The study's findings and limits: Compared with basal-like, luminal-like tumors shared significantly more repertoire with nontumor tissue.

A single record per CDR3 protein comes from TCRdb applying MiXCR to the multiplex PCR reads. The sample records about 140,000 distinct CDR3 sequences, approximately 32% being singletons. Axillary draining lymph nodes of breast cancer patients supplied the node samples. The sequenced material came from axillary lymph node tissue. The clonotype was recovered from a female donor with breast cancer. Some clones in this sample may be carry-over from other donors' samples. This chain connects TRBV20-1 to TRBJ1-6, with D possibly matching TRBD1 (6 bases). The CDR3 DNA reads TGCAGTGCAGGGGACATAAATTCACCCCTCCACTTT. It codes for CSAGDINSPLHF.